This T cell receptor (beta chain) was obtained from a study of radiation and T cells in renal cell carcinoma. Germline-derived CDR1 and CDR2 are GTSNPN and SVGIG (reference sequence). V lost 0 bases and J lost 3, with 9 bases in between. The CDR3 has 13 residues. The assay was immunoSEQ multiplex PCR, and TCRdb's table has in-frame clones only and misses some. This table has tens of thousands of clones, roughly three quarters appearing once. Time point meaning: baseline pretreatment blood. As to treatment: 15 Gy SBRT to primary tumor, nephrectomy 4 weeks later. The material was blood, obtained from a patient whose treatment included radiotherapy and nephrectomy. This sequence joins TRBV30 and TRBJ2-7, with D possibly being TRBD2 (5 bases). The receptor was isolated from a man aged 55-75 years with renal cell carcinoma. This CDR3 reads CAWSVGRGYEQYF. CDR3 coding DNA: TGTGCCTGGAGTGTGGGTCGGGGCTACGAGCAGTACTTC. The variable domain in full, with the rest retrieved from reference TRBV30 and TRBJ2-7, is SQTIHQWPATLVQPVGSPLSLECTVEGTSNPNLYWYRQAAGRGLQLLFYSVGIGQISSEVPQNLSASRPQDRQFILSSKKLLLSDSGFYLCAWSVGRGYEQYFGPGTRLTVT.